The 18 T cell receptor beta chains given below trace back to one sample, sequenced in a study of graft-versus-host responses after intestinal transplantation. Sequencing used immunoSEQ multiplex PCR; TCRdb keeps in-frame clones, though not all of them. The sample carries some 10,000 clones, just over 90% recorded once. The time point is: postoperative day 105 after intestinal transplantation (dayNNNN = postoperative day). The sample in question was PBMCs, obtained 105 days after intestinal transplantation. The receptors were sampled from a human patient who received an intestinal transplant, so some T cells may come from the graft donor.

The CDR3 bases are TGTGCCAGCAGGGGGTTAGCGGGAGGGAATGAGCAGTTCTTC. Protein: CASRGLAGGNEQFF. J is TRBJ2-1 and V is TRBV6-5; 11 nucleotides match TRBD2. Germline assignment: CDR1 MNHEY and CDR2 SVGAGI. V dropped 6 bases and J dropped 7; count of bases not matched to a gene: 5. There are 14 residues in the CDR3.

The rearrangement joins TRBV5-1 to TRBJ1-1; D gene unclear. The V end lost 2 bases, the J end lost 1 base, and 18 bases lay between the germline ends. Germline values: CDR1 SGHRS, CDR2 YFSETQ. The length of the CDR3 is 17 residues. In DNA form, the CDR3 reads TGCGCCAGCAGCTTTCTAGCCATGATGGACGCGAACACTGAAGCTTTCTTT. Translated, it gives CASSFLAMMDANTEAFF.

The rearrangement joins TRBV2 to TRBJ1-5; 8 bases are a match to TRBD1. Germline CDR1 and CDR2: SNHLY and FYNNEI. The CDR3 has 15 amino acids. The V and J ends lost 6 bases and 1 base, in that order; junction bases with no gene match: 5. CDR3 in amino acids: CASSARDRSNQPQHF. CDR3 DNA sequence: TGTGCCAGCAGCGCCCGGGACAGGAGCAATCAGCCCCAGCATTTT.

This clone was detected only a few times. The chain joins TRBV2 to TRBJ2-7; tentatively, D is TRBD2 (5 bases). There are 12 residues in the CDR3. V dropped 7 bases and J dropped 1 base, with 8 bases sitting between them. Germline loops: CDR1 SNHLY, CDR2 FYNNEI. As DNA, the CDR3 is TGTGCCAGCATTAAGCGGTCCTACGAGCAGTACTTC. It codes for CASIKRSYEQYF. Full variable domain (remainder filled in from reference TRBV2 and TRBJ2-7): EPEVTQTPSHQVTQMGQEVILRCVPISNHLYFYWYRQILGQKVEFLVSFYNNEISEKSEIFDDQFSVERPDGSNFTLKIRSTKLEDSAMYFCASIKRSYEQYFGPGTRLTVT.

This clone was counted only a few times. Here the CDR3 reads CASSQGAGLAAYEQYF. Here the CDR3 DNA reads TGTGCCAGCAGCCAAGGGGCGGGACTAGCGGCATACGAGCAGTACTTC. This chain joins TRBV4-2 and TRBJ2-7, with 11 nucleotides matching TRBD2. Germline loops: CDR1 LGHNA, CDR2 YNFKEQ. The CDR3 has 16 residues. The V segment lost 1 base and the J segment 4 bases; nucleotides outside the gene matches: 6.

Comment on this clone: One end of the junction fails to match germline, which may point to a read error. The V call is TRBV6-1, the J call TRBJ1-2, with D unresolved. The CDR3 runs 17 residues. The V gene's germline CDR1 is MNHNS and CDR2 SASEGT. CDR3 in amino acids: CAISESSYKGYDYGYTF. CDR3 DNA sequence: TGTGCCATCAGTGAGTCTAGTTATAAAGGGTACGACTATGGCTACACCTTC.

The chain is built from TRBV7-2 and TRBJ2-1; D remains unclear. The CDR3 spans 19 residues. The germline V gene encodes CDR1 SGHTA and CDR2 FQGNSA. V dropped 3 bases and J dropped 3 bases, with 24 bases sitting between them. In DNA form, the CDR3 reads TGTGCCAGCAGCTTCCCCTTTGGTGGCGGAGCTAAGGACTACAATGAGCAGTTCTTC. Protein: CASSFPFGGGAKDYNEQFF. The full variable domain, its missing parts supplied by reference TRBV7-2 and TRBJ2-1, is GAGVSQSPSNKVTEKGKDVELRCDPISGHTALYWYRQSLGQGLEFLIYFQGNSAPDKSGLPSDRFSAERTGGSVSTLTIQRTQQEDSAVYLCASSFPFGGGAKDYNEQFFGPGTRLTVL.

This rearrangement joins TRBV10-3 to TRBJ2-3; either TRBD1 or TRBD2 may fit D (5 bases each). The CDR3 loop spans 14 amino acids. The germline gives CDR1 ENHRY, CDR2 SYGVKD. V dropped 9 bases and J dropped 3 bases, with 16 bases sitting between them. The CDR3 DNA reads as TGTGCCATGCAGGGAAGCGGACTTACAGATACGCAGTATTTT. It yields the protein CAMQGSGLTDTQYF.

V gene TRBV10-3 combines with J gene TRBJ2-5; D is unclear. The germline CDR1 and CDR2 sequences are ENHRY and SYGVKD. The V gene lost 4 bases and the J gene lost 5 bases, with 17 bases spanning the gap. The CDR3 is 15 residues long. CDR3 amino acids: CAISAPGSSVETQYF. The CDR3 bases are TGTGCCATCAGTGCGCCCGGTTCGAGTGTCGAGACCCAGTACTTC.

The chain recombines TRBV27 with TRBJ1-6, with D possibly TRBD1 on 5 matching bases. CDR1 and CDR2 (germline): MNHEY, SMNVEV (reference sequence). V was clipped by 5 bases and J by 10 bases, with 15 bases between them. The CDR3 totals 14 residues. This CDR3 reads CASSPPGKMSPLHF. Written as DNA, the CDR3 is TGTGCCAGCAGTCCTCCAGGGAAAATGTCACCCCTCCACTTT.

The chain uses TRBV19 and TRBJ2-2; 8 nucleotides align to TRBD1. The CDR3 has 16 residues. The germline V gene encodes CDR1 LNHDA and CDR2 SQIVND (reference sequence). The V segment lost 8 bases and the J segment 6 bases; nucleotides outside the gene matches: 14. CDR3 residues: CASRQDRDRFPGELFF. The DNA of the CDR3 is TGTGCCAGTCGCCAGGACAGGGACCGATTTCCCGGGGAGCTGTTTTTT.

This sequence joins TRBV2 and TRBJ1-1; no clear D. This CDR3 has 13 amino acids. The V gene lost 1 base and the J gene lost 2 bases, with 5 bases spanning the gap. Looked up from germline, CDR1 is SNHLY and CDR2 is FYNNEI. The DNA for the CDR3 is TGTGCCAGCAGTGAAGAGCCAAACACTGAAGCTTTCTTT. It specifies CASSEEPNTEAFF.

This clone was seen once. The CDR3 nucleotides are TGCAGCGTTGAAGGGACGTCAACTAATGAAAAACTGTTTTTT. Translation: CSVEGTSTNEKLFF. The V gene is TRBV29-1, the J gene TRBJ1-4; D is ambiguous. Germline values: CDR1 SQVTM, CDR2 ANQGSEA. CDR3 size: 14 residues. V lost 1 base and J lost 0, with 6 bases in between.

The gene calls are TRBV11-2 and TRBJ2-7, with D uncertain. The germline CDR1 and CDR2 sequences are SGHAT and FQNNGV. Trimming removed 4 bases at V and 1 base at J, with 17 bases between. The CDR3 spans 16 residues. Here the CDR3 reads CASSSETPSPSYEQYF. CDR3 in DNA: TGTGCCAGCAGCTCCGAGACACCCTCACCATCCTACGAGCAGTACTTC.

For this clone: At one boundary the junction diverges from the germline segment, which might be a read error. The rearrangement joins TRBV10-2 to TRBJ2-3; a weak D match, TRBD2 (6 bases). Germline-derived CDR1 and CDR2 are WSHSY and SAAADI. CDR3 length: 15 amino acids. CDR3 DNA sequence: TGCGCCAGCAGAGAGTCTAGCGTGCATTCTGATACGCAGTATTTT. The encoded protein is CASRESSVHSDTQYF.

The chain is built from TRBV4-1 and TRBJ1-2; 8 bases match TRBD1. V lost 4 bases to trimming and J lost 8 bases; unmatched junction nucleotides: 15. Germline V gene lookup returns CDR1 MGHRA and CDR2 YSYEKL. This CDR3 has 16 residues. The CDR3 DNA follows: TGCGCCAGCAGCCGCGGACAGGGCGGGGTATCGTTCGGCTACACCTTC. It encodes CASSRGQGGVSFGYTF.

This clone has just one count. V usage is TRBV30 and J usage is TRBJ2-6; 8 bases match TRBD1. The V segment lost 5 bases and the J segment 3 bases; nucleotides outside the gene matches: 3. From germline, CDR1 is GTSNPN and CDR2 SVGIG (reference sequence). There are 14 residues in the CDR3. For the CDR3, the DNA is TGTGCCTGGTCAGGGGGCTTTGGGGCCAACGTCCTGACTTTC. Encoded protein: CAWSGGFGANVLTF.

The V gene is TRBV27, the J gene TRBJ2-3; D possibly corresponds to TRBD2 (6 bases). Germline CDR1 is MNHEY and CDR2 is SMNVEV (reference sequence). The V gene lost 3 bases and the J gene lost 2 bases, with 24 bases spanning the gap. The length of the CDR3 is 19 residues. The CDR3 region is CASSFPSLSGVRATDTQYF. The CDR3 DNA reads TGTGCCAGCAGTTTCCCTTCGTTATCGGGGGTCCGAGCCACAGATACGCAGTATTTT.